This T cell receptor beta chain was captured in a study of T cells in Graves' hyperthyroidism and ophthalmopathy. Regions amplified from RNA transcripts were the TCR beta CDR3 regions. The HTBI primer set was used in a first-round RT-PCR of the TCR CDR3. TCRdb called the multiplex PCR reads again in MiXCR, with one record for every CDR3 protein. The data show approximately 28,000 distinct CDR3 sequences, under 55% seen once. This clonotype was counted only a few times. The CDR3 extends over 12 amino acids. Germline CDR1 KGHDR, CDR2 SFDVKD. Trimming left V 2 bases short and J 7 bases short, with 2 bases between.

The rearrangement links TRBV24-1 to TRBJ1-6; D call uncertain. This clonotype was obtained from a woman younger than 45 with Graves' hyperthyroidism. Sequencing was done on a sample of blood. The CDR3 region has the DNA TGTGCCACCAGTGATTCGAATTCACCCCTCCACTTT. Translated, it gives CATSDSNSPLHF.